There are a few counts of the clone carrying this T cell receptor (beta chain). The V segment lost 5 bases and the J segment 7 bases; nucleotides outside the gene matches: 24. This CDR3 comprises 20 residues. CDR1 and CDR2 (germline): SGHAT, FQNNGV. Molecular barcoding with unique molecular identifiers was used for the TCRbeta library. TCRdb passed the PCR reads through MiXCR, listing each CDR3 protein once. This sample carries about 350,000 distinct CDR3 sequences, about 17% of them seen once, and the ten largest clones take around 41%. The sample belongs to a study of T-cell reconstitution after alpha-beta-depleted transplantation in children.

The TCR originated in a male patient aged 2-10 years who had a stem cell transplant for acute lymphoblastic leukemia, so the T cells may come from the graft donor. This material consisted of PBMCs, mostly from graft donor cells, taken 360 days after TCRalphabeta/CD19-depleted stem cell transplant. The gene calls are TRBV11-2 and TRBJ2-3; 10 nucleotides agree with TRBD2. CDR3 in DNA: TGTGCCAGCAGCAGGGGCCACCAGCGGGAGGGCCTCCGCGCTGTCAATACGCAGTATTTT. Translating it yields CASSRGHQREGLRAVNTQYF.